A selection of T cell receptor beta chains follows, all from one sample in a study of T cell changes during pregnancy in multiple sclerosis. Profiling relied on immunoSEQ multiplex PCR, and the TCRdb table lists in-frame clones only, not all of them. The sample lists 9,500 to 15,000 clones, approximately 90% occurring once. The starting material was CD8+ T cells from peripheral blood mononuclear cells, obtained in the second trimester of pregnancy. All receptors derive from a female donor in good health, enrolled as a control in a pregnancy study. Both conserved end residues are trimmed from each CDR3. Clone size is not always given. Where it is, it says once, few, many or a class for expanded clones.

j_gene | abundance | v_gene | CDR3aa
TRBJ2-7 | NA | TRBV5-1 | ASSLEAQASSYEQY
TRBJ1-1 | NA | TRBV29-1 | SVEVPGNTEAF
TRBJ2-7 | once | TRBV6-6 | ASSHRDTHEQY
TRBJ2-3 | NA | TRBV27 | ASKRASGSYTQY
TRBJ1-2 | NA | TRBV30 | AWGGAPPSRGDGYT
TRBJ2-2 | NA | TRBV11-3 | ASSLGATGELF
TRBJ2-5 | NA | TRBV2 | ASRNLWAETQY
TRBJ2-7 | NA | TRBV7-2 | ASSLESSATYEQY
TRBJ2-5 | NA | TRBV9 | ASSDATGAGAETQY
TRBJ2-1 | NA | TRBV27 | ASSLLLREAEVDEQF
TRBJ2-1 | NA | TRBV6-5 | ASRSTASRNEQF
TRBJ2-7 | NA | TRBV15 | ATSTDFISSYEQY
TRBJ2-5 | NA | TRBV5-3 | ARSARLRGVRGQETQY
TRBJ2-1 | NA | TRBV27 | ASSSHRNLVSGNEQF
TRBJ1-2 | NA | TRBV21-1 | ASRQTGGLGYT
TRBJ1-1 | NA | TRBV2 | ASRGVEAF
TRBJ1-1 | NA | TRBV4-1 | ASSQDFSQANTEAF
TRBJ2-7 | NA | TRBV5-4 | ASSLADAYEQY
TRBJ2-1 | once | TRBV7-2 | ASSPFRYEQF
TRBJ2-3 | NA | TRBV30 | ASRTSGSTDTQY
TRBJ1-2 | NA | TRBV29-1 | SVELGDRGFAGGYT
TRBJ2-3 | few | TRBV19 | ASSMEGYTDTQY